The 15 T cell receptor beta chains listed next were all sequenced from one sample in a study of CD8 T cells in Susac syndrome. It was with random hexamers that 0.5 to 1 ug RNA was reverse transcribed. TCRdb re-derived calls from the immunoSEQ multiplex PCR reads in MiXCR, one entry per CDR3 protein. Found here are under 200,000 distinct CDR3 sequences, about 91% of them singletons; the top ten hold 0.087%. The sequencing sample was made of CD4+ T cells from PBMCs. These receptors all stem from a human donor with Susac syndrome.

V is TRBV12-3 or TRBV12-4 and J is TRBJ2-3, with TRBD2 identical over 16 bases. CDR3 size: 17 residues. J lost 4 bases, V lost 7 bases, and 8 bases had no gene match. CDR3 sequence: CASTTGLAGGPADTQYF. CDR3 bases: TGTGCCAGCACCACGGGACTAGCGGGGGGGCCCGCAGATACGCAGTATTTT.

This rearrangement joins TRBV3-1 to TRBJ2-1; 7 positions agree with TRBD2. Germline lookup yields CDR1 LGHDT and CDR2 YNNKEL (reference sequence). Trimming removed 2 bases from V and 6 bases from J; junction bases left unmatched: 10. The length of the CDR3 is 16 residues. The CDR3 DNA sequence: TGTGCCAGCAGCCAACCTAGCGGAAAGGGGAGCAATGAGCAGTTCTTC. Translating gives CASSQPSGKGSNEQFF.

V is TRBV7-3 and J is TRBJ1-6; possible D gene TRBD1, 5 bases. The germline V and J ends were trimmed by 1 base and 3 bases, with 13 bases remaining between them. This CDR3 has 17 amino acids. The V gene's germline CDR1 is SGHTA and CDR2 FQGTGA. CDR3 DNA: TGTGCCAGCAGCTTAAATGTAAGGGGCTACTATAATTCACCCCTCCACTTT. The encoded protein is CASSLNVRGYYNSPLHF.

In DNA form, the CDR3 reads TGTGCCAGCAGCGAACTGACTATTAATCAGCCCCAGCATTTT. It is translated as CASSELTINQPQHF. The genes are TRBV6-1 and TRBJ1-5; D is unresolved. The germline V gene has CDR1 MNHNS and CDR2 SASEGT. The CDR3 totals 14 residues. Trimming pared 6 bases from V and 4 bases from J, leaving 13 bases between.

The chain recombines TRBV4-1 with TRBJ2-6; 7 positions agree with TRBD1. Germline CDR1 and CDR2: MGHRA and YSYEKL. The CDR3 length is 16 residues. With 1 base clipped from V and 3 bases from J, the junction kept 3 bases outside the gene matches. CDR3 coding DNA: TGCGCCAGCAGCCAAGGAACAGGGGTTGGGGCCAACGTCCTGACTTTC. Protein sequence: CASSQGTGVGANVLTF.

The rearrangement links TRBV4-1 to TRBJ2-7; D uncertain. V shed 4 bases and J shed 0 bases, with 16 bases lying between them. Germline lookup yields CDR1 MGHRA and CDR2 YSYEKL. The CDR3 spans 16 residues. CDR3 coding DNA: TGCGCCAGCAGCCCTGGCGCAGCTAGAAGCTCCTACGAGCAGTACTTC. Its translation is CASSPGAARSSYEQYF.

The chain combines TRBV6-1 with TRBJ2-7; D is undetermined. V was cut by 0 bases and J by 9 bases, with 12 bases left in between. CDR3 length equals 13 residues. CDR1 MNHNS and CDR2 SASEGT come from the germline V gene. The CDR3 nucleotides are TGTGCCAGCAGTGAAGCTAGCATCTTGGGGCAGTACTTC. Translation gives CASSEASILGQYF.

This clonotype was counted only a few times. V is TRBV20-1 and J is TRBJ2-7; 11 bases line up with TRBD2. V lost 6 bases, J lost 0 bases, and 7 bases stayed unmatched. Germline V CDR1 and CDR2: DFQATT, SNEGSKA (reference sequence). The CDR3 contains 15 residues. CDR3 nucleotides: TGCAGTGCGGGACTAGCGGACCAGAGCTCCTACGAGCAGTACTTC. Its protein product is CSAGLADQSSYEQYF.

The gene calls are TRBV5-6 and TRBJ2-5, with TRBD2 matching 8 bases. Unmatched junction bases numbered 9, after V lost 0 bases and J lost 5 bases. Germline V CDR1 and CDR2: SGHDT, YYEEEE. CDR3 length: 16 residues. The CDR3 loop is CASSLVLAGGLETQYF. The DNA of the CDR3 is TGTGCCAGCAGCTTGGTTCTCGCGGGAGGCTTGGAGACCCAGTACTTC.

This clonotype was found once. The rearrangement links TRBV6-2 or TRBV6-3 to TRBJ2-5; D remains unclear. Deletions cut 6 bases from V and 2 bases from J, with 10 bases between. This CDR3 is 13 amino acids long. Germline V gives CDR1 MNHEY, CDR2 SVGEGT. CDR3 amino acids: CASSDQWQETQYF. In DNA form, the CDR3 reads TGTGCCAGCAGCGATCAGTGGCAAGAGACCCAGTACTTC.

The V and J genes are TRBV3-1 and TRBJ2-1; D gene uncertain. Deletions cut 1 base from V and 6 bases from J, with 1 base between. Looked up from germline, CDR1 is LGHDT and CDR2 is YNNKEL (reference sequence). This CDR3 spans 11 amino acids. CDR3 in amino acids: CASSQANEQFF. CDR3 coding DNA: TGTGCCAGCAGCCAAGCCAATGAGCAGTTCTTC.

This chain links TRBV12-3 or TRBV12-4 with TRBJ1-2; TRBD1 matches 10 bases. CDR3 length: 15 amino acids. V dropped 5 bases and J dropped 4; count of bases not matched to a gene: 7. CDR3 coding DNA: TGTGCCAGCAGTGTCCCGGGACAGGGGTTCTATGGCTACACCTTC. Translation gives CASSVPGQGFYGYTF.

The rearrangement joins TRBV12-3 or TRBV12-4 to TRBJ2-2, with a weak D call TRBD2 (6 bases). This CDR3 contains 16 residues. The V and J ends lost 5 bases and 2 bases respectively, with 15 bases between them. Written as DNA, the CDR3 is TGTGCCAGCAGTCCTCCCCGGAGGGGAAACACCGGGGAGCTGTTTTTT. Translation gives CASSPPRRGNTGELFF.

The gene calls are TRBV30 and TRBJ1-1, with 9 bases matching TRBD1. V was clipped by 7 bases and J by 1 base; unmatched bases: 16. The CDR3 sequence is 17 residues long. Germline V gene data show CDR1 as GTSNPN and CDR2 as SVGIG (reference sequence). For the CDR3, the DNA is TGTGCCTCTCGGAGCCGGGACAGGGTTCGAGGGAACACTGAAGCTTTCTTT. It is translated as CASRSRDRVRGNTEAFF.

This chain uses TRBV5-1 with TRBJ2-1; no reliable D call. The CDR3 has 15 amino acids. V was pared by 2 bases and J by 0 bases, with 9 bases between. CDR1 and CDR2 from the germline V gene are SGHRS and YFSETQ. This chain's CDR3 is CASSFTQSSYNEQFF. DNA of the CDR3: TGCGCCAGCAGCTTTACACAGAGCTCCTACAATGAGCAGTTCTTC.